This is a list of T cell receptor beta chains from one sample in a study of OX40 agonist ivuxolimab in advanced cancers. Profiled with immunoSEQ multiplex PCR; TCRdb holds only in-frame clones, not every one. The sample records tens of thousands of clones, over 65% being singletons. The sequencing here drew on CD4+ or CD8+ T cells sorted from blood, taken in a trial of the OX40 agonist ivuxolimab. These receptors were obtained from an adult with an advanced solid tumor such as melanoma, head and neck, liver or kidney cancer. CDR3s include the opening cysteine and the closing phenylalanine or tryptophan. D genes are given only for firm matches. Size tells how often a clone was seen (once, few, many) or the class of an expanded clone, and some rows leave it out.

CDR3aa: CASSFVDRANTEAFF
CDR3nt: TGCGCCAGCAGCTTCGTTGACAGGGCGAACACTGAAGCTTTCTTT
v_gene: TRBV5-1
j_gene: TRBJ1-1
abundance: -
d_gene: TRBD1

CDR3aa: CASSYIQGPGYGYTF
CDR3nt: TGTGCCAGCAGTTACATTCAGGGGCCCGGCTATGGCTACACCTTC
v_gene: TRBV6-6
j_gene: TRBJ1-2
abundance: -
d_gene: -

CDR3aa: CASSIPQGYEQYF
CDR3nt: TGTGCCAGCAGTATACCTCAGGGTTACGAGCAGTACTTC
v_gene: TRBV28
j_gene: TRBJ2-7
abundance: -
d_gene: -

CDR3aa: CAIAVGADTQYF
CDR3nt: TGTGCCATCGCTGTTGGGGCAGATACGCAGTATTTT
v_gene: TRBV10-3
j_gene: TRBJ2-3
abundance: -
d_gene: -

CDR3aa: CASSSEQGANWEQFF
CDR3nt: TGTGCCAGCAGCTCCGAACAGGGGGCTAATTGGGAGCAGTTCTTC
v_gene: TRBV11-2
j_gene: TRBJ2-1
abundance: -
d_gene: TRBD1

CDR3aa: CASSEGLSNQPQHF
CDR3nt: TGTGCCAGCAGTGAAGGGCTTAGCAATCAGCCCCAGCATTTT
v_gene: TRBV25-1
j_gene: TRBJ1-5
abundance: once
d_gene: -

CDR3aa: CASSSVAGRRGETQYF
CDR3nt: TGTGCCAGCAGCTCCGTGGCAGGGCGACGAGGAGAGACCCAGTACTTC
v_gene: TRBV7-2
j_gene: TRBJ2-5
abundance: -
d_gene: -

CDR3aa: CASSLYQREAFF
CDR3nt: TGTGCCAGCAGTTTATACCAGAGAGAAGCTTTCTTT
v_gene: TRBV28
j_gene: TRBJ1-1
abundance: -
d_gene: -

CDR3aa: CASAISGSGANVLTF
CDR3nt: TGTGCCAGCGCGATTTCGGGCTCTGGGGCCAACGTCCTGACTTTC
v_gene: TRBV6-6
j_gene: TRBJ2-6
abundance: -
d_gene: -

CDR3aa: CASSQVQTPKYNEQFF
CDR3nt: TGTGCCAGCAGCCAAGTTCAGACCCCAAAGTACAATGAGCAGTTCTTC
v_gene: TRBV14
j_gene: TRBJ2-1
abundance: -
d_gene: -

CDR3aa: CASSPPGENTGELFF
CDR3nt: TGTGCCAGCTCACCGCCCGGGGAGAACACCGGGGAGCTGTTTTTT
v_gene: TRBV18
j_gene: TRBJ2-2
abundance: once
d_gene: -

CDR3aa: CASSVTGGQQPQHF
CDR3nt: TGTGCCAGTAGTGTAACAGGGGGCCAGCAGCCCCAGCATTTT
v_gene: TRBV19
j_gene: TRBJ1-5
abundance: -
d_gene: TRBD1

CDR3aa: CASRRRGEAFF
CDR3nt: TGTGCCAGCCGACGGCGGGGTGAAGCTTTCTTT
v_gene: TRBV2
j_gene: TRBJ1-1
abundance: -
d_gene: -

CDR3aa: CASSVYSAGRETQYF
CDR3nt: TGTGCCAGCAGCGTTTATTCAGCAGGAAGGGAGACCCAGTACTTC
v_gene: TRBV5-6
j_gene: TRBJ2-5
abundance: -
d_gene: -

CDR3aa: CASSYYGGPTSNEQFF
CDR3nt: TGCGCCAGCAGCTACTACGGGGGGCCTACGTCCAATGAGCAGTTCTTC
v_gene: TRBV5-1
j_gene: TRBJ2-1
abundance: once
d_gene: -

CDR3aa: CASSRDSGVGGNTEAFF
CDR3nt: TGTGCCAGCAGCCGTGACTCAGGGGTAGGAGGAAACACTGAAGCTTTCTTT
v_gene: TRBV7-2
j_gene: TRBJ1-1
abundance: -
d_gene: -

CDR3aa: CASSQEEWALDSYNSPLHF
CDR3nt: TGTGCCAGCAGCCAAGAAGAATGGGCCCTGGACTCCTATAATTCACCCCTCCACTTT
v_gene: TRBV4-2
j_gene: TRBJ1-6
abundance: -
d_gene: -

CDR3aa: CATSILDRDTEAFF
CDR3nt: TGTGCCACCAGCATCCTCGACAGGGACACTGAAGCTTTCTTT
v_gene: TRBV15
j_gene: TRBJ1-1
abundance: -
d_gene: TRBD1

CDR3aa: CASISVTRATDTQYF
CDR3nt: TGTGCCAGCATCTCCGTAACTAGAGCAACAGATACGCAGTATTTT
v_gene: TRBV28
j_gene: TRBJ2-3
abundance: -
d_gene: -

CDR3aa: CAISESKVGEQYF
CDR3nt: TGTGCCATCAGTGAGTCGAAAGTGGGGGAGCAGTACTTC
v_gene: TRBV10-3
j_gene: TRBJ2-7
abundance: -
d_gene: -

CDR3aa: CASSYFGRRSGELFF
CDR3nt: TGTGCCAGCAGTTACTTCGGACGCCGGTCCGGGGAGCTGTTTTTT
v_gene: TRBV6-5
j_gene: TRBJ2-2
abundance: -
d_gene: -

CDR3aa: CASSSGQGNEKLFF
CDR3nt: TGTGCCAGCAGCTCGGGACAGGGAAATGAAAAACTGTTTTTT
v_gene: TRBV7-9
j_gene: TRBJ1-4
abundance: -
d_gene: TRBD1

CDR3aa: CASIPDIRVDEQFF
CDR3nt: TGTGCCAGCATCCCGGACATCCGGGTGGATGAGCAGTTCTTC
v_gene: TRBV2
j_gene: TRBJ2-1
abundance: few
d_gene: -

CDR3aa: CAWGQETQYF
CDR3nt: TGTGCCTGGGGTCAAGAGACCCAGTACTTC
v_gene: TRBV30
j_gene: TRBJ2-5
abundance: -
d_gene: -

CDR3aa: CASSVEGSTYDTQYF
CDR3nt: TGTGCCAGCAGCGTCGAGGGTTCCACATACGATACGCAGTATTTT
v_gene: TRBV9
j_gene: TRBJ2-3
abundance: -
d_gene: -

CDR3aa: CASSRGGANTGELFF
CDR3nt: TGTGCCAGCAGCCGGGGGGGCGCGAACACCGGGGAGCTGTTTTTT
v_gene: TRBV5-6
j_gene: TRBJ2-2
abundance: -
d_gene: TRBD2

CDR3aa: CASSPPHGKDNEQFF
CDR3nt: TGTGCCAGCAGCCCACCCCATGGAAAAGACAATGAGCAGTTCTTC
v_gene: TRBV7-9
j_gene: TRBJ2-1
abundance: few
d_gene: -

CDR3aa: CASSLSAATDTQYF
CDR3nt: TGTGCCAGCAGTTTATCAGCGGCCACAGATACGCAGTATTTT
v_gene: TRBV27
j_gene: TRBJ2-3
abundance: -
d_gene: -

CDR3aa: CASRRTGGTNQPQHF
CDR3nt: TGTGCCAGCAGAAGGACAGGCGGGACTAATCAGCCCCAGCATTTT
v_gene: TRBV6-1
j_gene: TRBJ1-5
abundance: -
d_gene: TRBD1

CDR3aa: CASSFNPTGVITSPLHF
CDR3nt: TGTGCCAGCAGCTTTAACCCCACAGGAGTAATAACTTCACCCCTCCACTTT
v_gene: TRBV7-2
j_gene: TRBJ1-6
abundance: -
d_gene: -

CDR3aa: CASSIDGRQGNYGYTF
CDR3nt: TGTGCCAGTAGTATAGACGGGAGGCAGGGGAACTATGGCTACACCTTC
v_gene: TRBV19
j_gene: TRBJ1-2
abundance: -
d_gene: -

CDR3aa: CASTRLAGGLEQFF
CDR3nt: TGTGCCAGCACCCGACTAGCGGGGGGACTCGAGCAGTTCTTC
v_gene: TRBV6-6
j_gene: TRBJ2-1
abundance: -
d_gene: TRBD2

CDR3aa: CASSLQGRNTEAFF
CDR3nt: TGTGCCAGCAGCTTACAGGGGAGGAACACTGAAGCTTTCTTT
v_gene: TRBV7-2
j_gene: TRBJ1-1
abundance: once
d_gene: -

CDR3aa: CASSLPRTGGSLTDTQYF
CDR3nt: TGTGCCAGCAGCTTACCAAGGACAGGGGGAAGCCTCACAGATACGCAGTATTTT
v_gene: TRBV7-9
j_gene: TRBJ2-3
abundance: -
d_gene: TRBD1

CDR3aa: CASSLVGRDHEQYF
CDR3nt: TGTGCCAGCAGCTTAGTGGGCAGGGACCACGAGCAGTACTTC
v_gene: TRBV11-1
j_gene: TRBJ2-7
abundance: -
d_gene: -

CDR3aa: CASSPGGFLSYNEQFF
CDR3nt: TGTGCCAGCAGCCCGGGGGGTTTTCTTTCCTACAATGAGCAGTTCTTC
v_gene: TRBV7-8
j_gene: TRBJ2-1
abundance: -
d_gene: TRBD2

CDR3aa: CASSRTGTGGRDTQYF
CDR3nt: TGTGCCAGCAGCCGCACCGGGACAGGGGGCAGAGATACGCAGTATTTT
v_gene: TRBV11-2
j_gene: TRBJ2-3
abundance: -
d_gene: TRBD1

CDR3aa: CASSFGIRADTEAFF
CDR3nt: TGTGCCAGCAGTTTCGGGATCCGGGCAGACACTGAAGCTTTCTTT
v_gene: TRBV27
j_gene: TRBJ1-1
abundance: few
d_gene: -

CDR3aa: CASSQDRTVSQPQHF
CDR3nt: TGTGCCAGCAGCCAAGACCGGACAGTAAGTCAGCCCCAGCATTTT
v_gene: TRBV4-2
j_gene: TRBJ1-5
abundance: -
d_gene: -

CDR3aa: CASSTSGFPDTQYF
CDR3nt: TGTGCCAGCAGCACTTCTGGGTTTCCAGATACGCAGTATTTT
v_gene: TRBV9
j_gene: TRBJ2-3
abundance: -
d_gene: -

CDR3aa: CASTRDRVFGGYTF
CDR3nt: TGTGCCAGCACTAGGGACAGGGTTTTTGGTGGCTACACCTTC
v_gene: TRBV28
j_gene: TRBJ1-2
abundance: -
d_gene: TRBD1

CDR3aa: CASSPPGGVETQYF
CDR3nt: TGTGCCAGCTCACCACCAGGGGGTGTAGAGACCCAGTACTTC
v_gene: TRBV18
j_gene: TRBJ2-5
abundance: once
d_gene: -

CDR3aa: CASRPDGVVNTEAFF
CDR3nt: TGTGCCAGCAGGCCCGATGGGGTTGTGAACACTGAAGCTTTCTTT
v_gene: TRBV28
j_gene: TRBJ1-1
abundance: few
d_gene: -